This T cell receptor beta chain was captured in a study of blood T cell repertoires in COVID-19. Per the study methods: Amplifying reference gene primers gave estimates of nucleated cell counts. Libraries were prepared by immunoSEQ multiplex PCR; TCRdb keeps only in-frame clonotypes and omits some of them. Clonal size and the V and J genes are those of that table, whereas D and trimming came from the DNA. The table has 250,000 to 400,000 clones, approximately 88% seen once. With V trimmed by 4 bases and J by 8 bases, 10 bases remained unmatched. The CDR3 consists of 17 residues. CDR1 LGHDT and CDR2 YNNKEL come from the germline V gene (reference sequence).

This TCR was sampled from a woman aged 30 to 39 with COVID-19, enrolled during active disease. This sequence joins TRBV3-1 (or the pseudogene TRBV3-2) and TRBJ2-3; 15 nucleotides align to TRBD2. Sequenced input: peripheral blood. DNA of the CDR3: TGTGCCAGCAGCCGAGAGGGACTAGCGGGGGGTATAGTTACGCAGTATTTT. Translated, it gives CASSREGLAGGIVTQYF.